The 5 T cell receptor beta chains presented below share a single source sample, sequenced in a study of T cell responses to AZD1222 COVID-19 vaccine. Assay: immunoSEQ multiplex PCR; the TCRdb copy retains only in-frame clones and omits some. This sample has 130,000 to 150,000 clones, with approximately 90% found just once. The sample in question was peripheral blood, obtained 28 days after the second AZD1222 dose. All receptors derive from an adult who received the AZD1222 COVID-19 vaccine.

The V call is TRBV19, the J call TRBJ2-3; no firm D call. Looked up from germline, CDR1 is LNHDA and CDR2 is SQIVND (reference sequence). The CDR3 runs to 13 residues. The V gene lost 8 bases and the J gene lost 2 bases, with 11 bases spanning the gap. The CDR3 DNA follows: TGTGCCAGTGCTCTTCTCGACACAGATACGCAGTATTTT. Translating gives CASALLDTDTQYF.

The chain employs TRBV19 and TRBJ1-3, with D possibly TRBD1 on 6 matching bases. This CDR3 is 20 amino acids long. Per germline, CDR1 LNHDA and CDR2 SQIVND (reference sequence). V lost 4 bases, J lost 2 bases, and 27 bases lay in between. The CDR3 loop reads CASSSLGSAATGFTGNTIYF. The CDR3 DNA is TGTGCCAGTAGTAGCCTTGGGTCCGCTGCTACAGGGTTCACTGGAAACACCATATATTTT. The full variable domain, with the rest looked up from reference TRBV19 and TRBJ1-3, is DGGITQSPKYLFRKEGQNVTLSCEQNLNHDAMYWYRQDPGQGLRLIYYSQIVNDFQKGDIAEGYSVSREKKESFPLTVTSAQKNPTAFYLCASSSLGSAATGFTGNTIYFGEGSWLTVV.

V gene TRBV9 combines with J gene TRBJ1-4, with TRBD1 identical over 9 bases. The J segment lost 9 bases and the V segment lost 3 bases, leaving 3 bases of the junction unmatched. The CDR3 totals 13 residues. Looked up from germline, CDR1 is SGDLS and CDR2 is YYNGEE. This CDR3 reads CASSEGTGKKLFF. The CDR3 coding sequence is TGTGCCAGCAGCGAGGGGACAGGGAAAAAACTGTTTTTT.

The rearrangement uses TRBV4-2 and TRBJ2-3; 9 bases are shared with TRBD2. The CDR3 runs to 15 residues. Germline V gene sequence: CDR1 LGHNA, CDR2 YNFKEQ. V shed 1 base, J shed 1 base, and the junction held 0 bases outside the gene matches. This chain's CDR3 is CASSQGLAGTDTQYF. The CDR3 DNA follows: TGTGCCAGCAGCCAAGGACTAGCGGGCACAGATACGCAGTATTTT.

The chain couples TRBV27 to TRBJ1-2; TRBD1 is a possible D gene (5 bases). Trimming removed 4 bases at V and 3 bases at J, with 9 bases between. The V gene's germline CDR1 is MNHEY and CDR2 SMNVEV (reference sequence). This CDR3 contains 13 residues. The CDR3 here is CASSSGNDYGYTF. The CDR3, as DNA: TGTGCCAGCAGTTCAGGGAATGACTATGGCTACACCTTC.